This T cell receptor beta chain comes out of a study of T cells in Graves' hyperthyroidism and ophthalmopathy. This CDR3 spans 15 amino acids. Trimming took 7 bases from V and 0 from J; bases not matched to a gene: 4. CDR1 and CDR2 from the germline V gene are MDHEN and SYDVKM. Each patient was aged 18 to 65 and had newly diagnosed hyperthyroidism of under 2 months' duration. Amplification of TCR beta CDR3 regions used RNA as the template. TCR CDR3 underwent first-round RT-PCR with the HTBI primer set. TCRdb analysed the multiplex PCR reads with MiXCR anew, one entry per CDR3 protein. The repertoire holds a few hundred thousand distinct CDR3 sequences, with 13% as singletons. This clonotype was counted at least ten times.

Sequencing input: blood. The chain is built from TRBV28 and TRBJ1-5, with 9 nucleotides matching TRBD1. The sequence was collected from a woman between 18 and 29 years old with Graves' hyperthyroidism. The CDR3 DNA reads TGTGCCAGCAATAGGGACAGGGTTAGCAATCAGCCCCAGCATTTT. Translation: CASNRDRVSNQPQHF.